Shown below are 6 T cell receptor beta chains from a single sample sequenced in a study of graft-versus-host responses after intestinal transplantation. The repertoire was sequenced with immunoSEQ multiplex PCR; TCRdb's copy has only in-frame clones and lacks some. This table has roughly 110,000 clones, roughly 87% appearing once. Antigen specificity for these receptors is unknown. The input for sequencing was unstimulated CD4+ T cells sorted from spleen or lymph node cells, taken before transplant. These TCRs come from a human donor who was the organ donor for an intestinal transplant.

This clone was seen a few times. The chain recombines TRBV14 with TRBJ1-4, with TRBD1 identical over 9 bases. V gave up 4 bases and J gave up 0 bases; unmatched junction bases: 0. This CDR3 comprises 15 residues. Germline-derived CDR1 and CDR2 are SGHDN and FVKESK. The CDR3 protein is CASSRQGATNEKLFF. In nucleotides, the CDR3 is TGTGCCAGCAGCCGACAGGGGGCAACTAATGAAAAACTGTTTTTT.

V is TRBV5-1 and J is TRBJ1-1; TRBD1 is a possible D gene (5 bases). V lost 7 bases and J lost 0, with 10 bases in between. Germline V gene sequence: CDR1 SGHRS, CDR2 YFSETQ. This CDR3 spans 13 amino acids. CDR3 DNA: TGCGCCAGCGACTGCAGGGTGAACACTGAAGCTTTCTTT. Amino acid sequence: CASDCRVNTEAFF.

The rearrangement links TRBV30 to TRBJ1-2; D not resolved. The CDR3 has 12 residues. Trimming removed 0 bases at V and 9 bases at J, with 11 bases between. Germline V gene data show CDR1 as GTSNPN and CDR2 as SVGIG (reference sequence). CDR3 in DNA: TGTGCCTGGAGTGTACTGTGGGGAAGCTACACCTTC. It is translated as CAWSVLWGSYTF.

The rearrangement uses TRBV5-1 and TRBJ1-4; D is ambiguous. V gave up 2 bases and J gave up 4 bases, with 9 bases separating them. This CDR3 is 14 amino acids long. CDR1 and CDR2 (germline): SGHRS, YFSETQ. The CDR3 nucleotides are TGCGCCAGCAGCTTCGGGGAGAGTAATGAAAAACTGTTTTTT. Its translation is CASSFGESNEKLFF.

The CDR3 loop is CASSKLAGSNTGELFF. CDR3 coding DNA: TGTGCCAGCAGTAAACTAGCGGGAAGTAACACCGGGGAGCTGTTTTTT. The chain links TRBV2 to TRBJ2-2; the match to TRBD2 covers 10 bases. The ends lost 5 bases at V and 2 bases at J; junction bases unmatched: 5. The CDR3 is 16 residues long. The germline CDR1 and CDR2 sequences are SNHLY and FYNNEI.

The chain has TRBV5-1 and TRBJ2-3; D not certain. Trimming removed 4 bases at V and 2 bases at J, with 5 bases between. Germline values: CDR1 SGHRS, CDR2 YFSETQ. The CDR3 extends over 12 amino acids. The CDR3 region is CASSMNTDTQYF. In DNA form, the CDR3 reads TGCGCCAGCAGCATGAACACAGATACGCAGTATTTT.